Below, 25 T cell receptor beta chains from the same sample are listed, as sequenced in a study of T cells in Graves' hyperthyroidism and ophthalmopathy. TCR beta CDR3 region amplification was performed from RNA transcripts. With the HTBI primer set, the TCR CDR3 went through a first round of RT-PCR. Each CDR3 protein gets one entry after TCRdb re-called the multiplex PCR reads with MiXCR. The table lists fewer than 350,000 distinct CDR3 sequences, approximately 22% of them singletons, with around 48% in the top ten. Material: blood. The receptors come from a woman between 50 and 59 years old with Graves' hyperthyroidism.

This clonotype has ten or more counts. The V gene is TRBV5-1, the J gene TRBJ2-7; no clear D. The CDR3 totals 15 residues. Germline values: CDR1 SGHRS, CDR2 YFSETQ. The germline V and J ends were trimmed by 0 bases and 0 bases, with 10 bases remaining between them. The CDR3 loop reads CASSLAAGVSYEQYF. In nucleotides, the CDR3 is TGCGCCAGCAGCTTGGCTGCAGGCGTCTCCTACGAGCAGTACTTC.

This clonotype was seen just once. This may arise from a read error, as a much more abundant clone is one base away. V gene TRBV28 combines with J gene TRBJ1-4; D is ambiguous. The CDR3 is made up of 13 amino acids. V was cut by 5 bases and J by 0 bases, with 4 bases left in between. Per germline, CDR1 MDHEN and CDR2 SYDVKM. For the CDR3, the DNA is TGTGCCAGCAGTGACACAACTAATGAAAAACTGTTTTTT. Its translation: CASSDTTNEKLFF.

Ten or more counts support this clonotype. The V and J genes are TRBV10-1 and TRBJ2-2; 7 nucleotides match TRBD1. With 7 bases clipped from V and 6 bases from J, the junction kept 8 bases outside the gene matches. The germline gives CDR1 WNHNN, CDR2 SYGVQD (reference sequence). This CDR3 is built from 14 residues. CDR3 DNA sequence: TGCGCCAGCAAACGGGACAGCACTTCCGGGGAGCTGTTTTTT. Its translation: CASKRDSTSGELFF.

This clonotype was seen ten or more times. The chain has TRBV20-1 and TRBJ2-7; D is perhaps TRBD2 (7 bases). The V gene lost 5 bases and the J gene lost 2 bases, with 19 bases spanning the gap. From germline, CDR1 is DFQATT and CDR2 SNEGSKA (reference sequence). The CDR3 spans 15 residues. The CDR3, as DNA: TGCAGTGCTCGAGGGGGAGGGGGGAGGCCCTACGAGCAGTACTTC. Protein: CSARGGGGRPYEQYF.

Ten or more counts support this clonotype. The CDR3 DNA sequence: TGTGCCATCAGTGGAGGGACTAGCGGGAGGGGCTACAATGAGCAGTTCTTC. Translated, it gives CAISGGTSGRGYNEQFF. The rearrangement uses TRBV10-3 and TRBJ2-1; the match to TRBD2 covers 16 bases. CDR1 and CDR2 from the germline V gene are ENHRY and SYGVKD. The CDR3 contains 17 residues. V lost 4 bases to trimming and J lost 3 bases; unmatched junction nucleotides: 3.

This clonotype has a count of ten or more. This chain connects TRBV3-1 to TRBJ1-2; D gene unclear. CDR1 is LGHDT, CDR2 YNNKEL, per germline (reference sequence). The CDR3 is 16 residues long. Deletions cut 0 bases from V and 2 bases from J, with 13 bases between. The CDR3 bases are TGTGCCAGCAGCCAAGATCCCCGGGCCCCAAACTATGGCTACACCTTC. It translates to CASSQDPRAPNYGYTF.

V and J are TRBV30 and TRBJ2-1; 8 nucleotides match TRBD2. This CDR3 has 13 amino acids. After removal of 4 bases from V and 5 bases from J, the junction contained 4 bases not matched to a gene. From germline, CDR1 is GTSNPN and CDR2 SVGIG (reference sequence). CDR3: CAWKGLADNEQFF. The DNA for the CDR3 is TGTGCCTGGAAAGGACTAGCCGACAATGAGCAGTTCTTC.

As DNA, the CDR3 is TGTGCCAGCAGTGCGGACCTGCTCACTGAAGCTTTCTTT. This sequence encodes CASSADLLTEAFF. The chain has TRBV2 and TRBJ1-1; D is unclear. The V and J ends lost 4 bases and 4 bases respectively, with 10 bases between them. The CDR3 totals 13 residues. CDR1 is SNHLY, CDR2 FYNNEI, per germline.

This clonotype was seen repeatedly, ten times or more. The chain employs TRBV27 and TRBJ2-7; no reliable D call. Trimming took 4 bases from V and 0 from J, leaving 4 bases between them. The CDR3 sequence is 12 residues long. Per germline, CDR1 MNHEY and CDR2 SMNVEV (reference sequence). DNA for the CDR3: TGTGCCAGCAGTTCTAACTCCTACGAGCAGTACTTC. Amino acids: CASSSNSYEQYF.

This clonotype occurred many times. The rearrangement links TRBV5-5 to TRBJ2-1; D not resolved. Deletions cut 5 bases from V and 0 bases from J, with 18 bases between. The CDR3 is made up of 17 amino acids. Per the germline V gene, CDR1 is SGHKS and CDR2 is YYEKEE (reference sequence). CDR3 sequence (DNA): TGTGCCAGCAGTACCCATCCCCCCGGCGGCTCCTACAATGAGCAGTTCTTC. Protein: CASSTHPPGGSYNEQFF.

A few counts support this clonotype. The CDR3 sequence is CASSQEERDLTQYF. The CDR3 bases are TGTGCCAGCAGCCAAGAAGAAAGAGATCTGACCCAGTACTTC. This chain uses TRBV3-1 with TRBJ2-5; D unresolved. CDR1 and CDR2 (germline): LGHDT, YNNKEL (reference sequence). The CDR3 contains 14 residues. V lost 0 bases and J lost 7, with 12 bases in between.

This clonotype was observed many times. The chain combines TRBV7-3 with TRBJ2-1; 8 bases are a match to TRBD2. The length of the CDR3 is 14 residues. With V trimmed by 5 bases and J by 9 bases, 9 bases remained unmatched. Looked up from germline, CDR1 is SGHTA and CDR2 is FQGTGA. CDR3 loop: CASSPGLVVSEQFF. As DNA, the CDR3 is TGTGCCAGCAGCCCGGGACTAGTGGTGTCTGAGCAGTTCTTC.

In its sample, this clonotype was seen many times. The rearrangement joins TRBV20-1 to TRBJ2-5, with 9 bases aligning to TRBD1. This CDR3 comprises 13 residues. Germline V gene data show CDR1 as DFQATT and CDR2 as SNEGSKA (reference sequence). V was pared by 6 bases and J by 5 bases, with 7 bases of the junction left unmatched. The CDR3 coding sequence is TGCAGTGCGAAACAGGGGGCAAGGGAGACCCAGTACTTC. Translating it yields CSAKQGARETQYF.

This clonotype has a count of ten or more. This chain uses TRBV18 with TRBJ2-1; no reliable D call. The CDR3 length is 13 residues. With 0 bases removed from V and 9 bases from J, the gap between germline ends came to 9 bases. The germline CDR1 and CDR2 sequences are KGHSH and LQKENI. As DNA, the CDR3 is TGTGCCAGCTCACCACCTTTAGGGTTTGAGCAGTTCTTC. Its translation: CASSPPLGFEQFF.

This clonotype has only a few counts. This sequence joins TRBV5-8 and TRBJ1-5; D is possibly TRBD1 (6 bases). CDR1 and CDR2 from the germline V gene are SGHTS and YDEGEE. The CDR3 is 17 residues long. The ends were cut back, 3 bases at V and 3 bases at J, with 19 bases in the middle. The CDR3 bases are TGTGCCAGCAGCTGGGGGGCAGGAGAAGGGTTCAATCAGCCCCAGCATTTT. This translates into CASSWGAGEGFNQPQHF.

J is TRBJ1-1 and V is TRBV27; no definite D call. The V end was cut by 4 bases, the J end by 4 bases, with 25 bases between. Germline-derived CDR1 and CDR2 are MNHEY and SMNVEV (reference sequence). The CDR3 runs to 18 residues. The CDR3 spells CASSSHLFLRTGITEAFF. Here the CDR3 DNA reads TGTGCCAGCAGTTCCCACCTCTTCCTACGGACTGGGATCACTGAAGCTTTCTTT.

This clonotype was recorded at least ten times. V and J are TRBV20-1 and TRBJ2-1, with 13 bases lining up with TRBD2. The J segment lost 7 bases and the V segment lost 3 bases, leaving 9 bases of the junction unmatched. The CDR3 is 16 amino acids. CDR1 DFQATT and CDR2 SNEGSKA come from the germline V gene (reference sequence). The CDR3 DNA reads TGCAGTGCTAGCCTGACTAGCGGGGGGAACTGGAATGAGCAGTTCTTC. This encodes CSASLTSGGNWNEQFF.

This clonotype was seen a single time. A much larger clone lies a single base off, so this may be a read error. The chain combines TRBV27 with TRBJ2-2; TRBD2 is a possible D gene (5 bases). Germline-derived CDR1 and CDR2 are MNHEY and SMNVEV (reference sequence). CDR3 length: 12 amino acids. CDR3: CASSFNTGVLFF. The CDR3 DNA sequence: TGTGCCAGCAGTTTCAACACCGGGGTGCTGTTTTTT.

This clonotype was observed a single time. The chain recombines TRBV2 with TRBJ1-4; D is ambiguous. The length of the CDR3 is 14 residues. Germline V CDR1 and CDR2: SNHLY, FYNNEI. V dropped 5 bases and J dropped 7 bases, with 14 bases sitting between them. CDR3 nucleotides: TGTGCCAGCAGTTCTAATGGTGTAGGTGAAAAACTGTTTTTT. Translated, it gives CASSSNGVGEKLFF.

This clonotype has ten or more counts. The CDR3, as DNA: TGTGCCAGCAGTTTAGGCGGGAGGGCCGCCGAGCAGTACTTC. Amino acid sequence: CASSLGGRAAEQYF. The rearrangement links TRBV28 to TRBJ2-7; 9 bases are a match to TRBD2. CDR1 and CDR2 from the germline V gene are MDHEN and SYDVKM. The CDR3 has 14 amino acids. Trimming at V came to 2 bases and at J to 6 bases, leaving 5 bases not matched to a gene.

V is TRBV7-2 and J is TRBJ2-7; tentative D call: TRBD2 (6 bases). Germline CDR1 SGHTA, CDR2 FQGNSA. V gave up 1 base and J gave up 5 bases, with 15 bases separating them. This CDR3 comprises 15 residues. The CDR3 DNA reads TGTGCCAGCAGCTTAGAACGTATTCCGGGGGACGAGCAGTACTTC. Encoded protein: CASSLERIPGDEQYF.

There are many counts of this clonotype. The chain links TRBV20-1 to TRBJ2-3, with 7 bases fitting TRBD2. Trimming took 1 base from V and 6 from J; bases not matched to a gene: 10. Germline V gives CDR1 DFQATT, CDR2 SNEGSKA (reference sequence). CDR3 size: 15 residues. As DNA, the CDR3 is TGCAGTGCTAGAGGGGGCTACGGGGGGACGGATACGCAGTATTTT. Its translation: CSARGGYGGTDTQYF.

The table lists this clonotype with many counts. J is TRBJ1-1 and V is TRBV25-1; the D gene is possibly TRBD1 (5 bases). There are 15 residues in the CDR3. Trimming removed 4 bases at V and 4 bases at J, with 16 bases between. Germline V lookup: CDR1 MGHDK, CDR2 SYGVNS. CDR3 DNA: TGTGCCAGCAGTGGGGGTTTGGGGCCGGGCACTGAAGCTTTCTTT. Its protein product is CASSGGLGPGTEAFF.

This clonotype was detected only a few times. V is TRBV6-4 and J is TRBJ2-7; D is undetermined. Trimming pared 6 bases from V and 3 bases from J, leaving 18 bases between. The CDR3 runs to 15 residues. CDR1 and CDR2 (germline): MRHNA, SNTAGT. This chain's CDR3 is CASRSPDRRLYEQYF. The CDR3 bases are TGTGCCAGCAGGTCCCCCGACCGCCGTCTCTACGAGCAGTACTTC.

This clonotype was seen at least ten times. J is TRBJ2-1 and V is TRBV11-2; 14 positions match TRBD2. CDR3 length: 17 amino acids. The V segment lost 2 bases and the J segment 3 bases; nucleotides outside the gene matches: 3. The germline V gene has CDR1 SGHAT and CDR2 FQNNGV. In DNA, the CDR3 is TGTGCCAGCAGCTTACGAGGGACTAGCGGGAGCTACAATGAGCAGTTCTTC. It translates to CASSLRGTSGSYNEQFF.